This T cell receptor beta chain derives from a study of shared T cell receptors in the human thymus. The data were produced by immunoSEQ multiplex PCR, yet TCRdb's version contains in-frame clones alone and is incomplete. Among approximately 490,000 clones listed, about 80% were seen once. Germline loops: CDR1 SGHAT, CDR2 FQNNGV. This CDR3 region has 14 residues. The V and J ends lost 3 bases and 3 bases respectively, with 11 bases between them. This same sample was also taken into another study, of human thymus T cells. That work adds: Resections removed during corrective heart surgery provided the thymus tissue used.

The source of this sequence is a boy in the first two years of life with a congenital heart defect. The chain employs TRBV11-2 and TRBJ1-1, with unresolved D. Specimen: thymocytes. CDR3 region: CASSFWEPYTEAFF. In DNA, the CDR3 is TGTGCCAGCAGCTTTTGGGAGCCTTACACTGAAGCTTTCTTT.